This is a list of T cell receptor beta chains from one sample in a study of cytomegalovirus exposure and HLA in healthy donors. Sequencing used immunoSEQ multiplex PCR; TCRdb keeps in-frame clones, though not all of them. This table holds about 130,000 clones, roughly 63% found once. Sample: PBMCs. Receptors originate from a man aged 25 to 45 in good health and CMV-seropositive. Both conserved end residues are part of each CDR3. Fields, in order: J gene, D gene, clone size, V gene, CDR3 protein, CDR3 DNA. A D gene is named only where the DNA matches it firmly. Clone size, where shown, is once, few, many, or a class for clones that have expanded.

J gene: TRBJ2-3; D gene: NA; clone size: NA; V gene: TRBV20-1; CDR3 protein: CSAPRPTQYF; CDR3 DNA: TGCAGTGCTCCGAGGCCTACGCAGTATTTT
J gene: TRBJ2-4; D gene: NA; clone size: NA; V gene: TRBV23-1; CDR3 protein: CASSQSGIAKNIQYF; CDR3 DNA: TGCGCCAGCAGTCAATCCGGGATAGCCAAAAACATTCAGTACTTC
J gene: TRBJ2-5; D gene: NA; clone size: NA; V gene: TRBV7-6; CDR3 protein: CASSFMTVQETQYF; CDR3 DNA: TGTGCCAGCAGCTTCATGACAGTCCAAGAGACCCAGTACTTC
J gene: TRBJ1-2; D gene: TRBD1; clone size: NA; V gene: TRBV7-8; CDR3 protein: CASSLAPQGAGYGYTF; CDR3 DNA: TGTGCCAGCAGCTTAGCCCCCCAGGGGGCTGGCTATGGCTACACCTTC
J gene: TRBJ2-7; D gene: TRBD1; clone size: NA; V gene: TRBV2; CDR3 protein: CAGSTGAYEQYF; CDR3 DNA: TGTGCCGGATCCACAGGGGCCTACGAGCAGTACTTC
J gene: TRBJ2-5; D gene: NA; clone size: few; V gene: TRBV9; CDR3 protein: CASSVDRGAGVWETQYF; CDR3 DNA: TGTGCCAGCAGCGTAGACCGGGGGGCGGGAGTTTGGGAGACCCAGTACTTC
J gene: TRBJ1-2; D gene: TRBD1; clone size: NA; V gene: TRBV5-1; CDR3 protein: CASSQFRGAYGYTF; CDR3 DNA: TGCGCCAGCAGCCAATTCAGGGGGGCCTATGGCTACACCTTC
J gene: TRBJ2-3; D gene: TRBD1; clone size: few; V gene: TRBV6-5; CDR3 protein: CASSRPGQGTQYF; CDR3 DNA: TGTGCCAGCAGTCGACCTGGACAGGGTACGCAGTATTTT
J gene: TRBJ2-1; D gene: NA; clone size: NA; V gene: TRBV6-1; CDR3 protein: CASRRFSYNEQFF; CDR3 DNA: TGTGCCAGCAGGAGATTTTCCTACAATGAGCAGTTCTTC
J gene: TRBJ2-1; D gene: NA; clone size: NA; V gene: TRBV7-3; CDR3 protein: CASSLQGGEQFF; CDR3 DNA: TGTGCCAGCAGCTTACAGGGTGGTGAGCAGTTCTTC
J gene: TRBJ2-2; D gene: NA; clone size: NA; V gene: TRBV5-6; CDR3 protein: CASSLISAVNTRELFF; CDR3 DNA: TGTGCCAGCAGCTTGATATCAGCGGTGAACACCAGGGAGCTGTTTTTT
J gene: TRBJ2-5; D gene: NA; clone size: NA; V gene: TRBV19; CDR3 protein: CASSGGAQETQYF; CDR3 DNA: TGTGCCAGTAGTGGAGGGGCTCAAGAGACCCAGTACTTC
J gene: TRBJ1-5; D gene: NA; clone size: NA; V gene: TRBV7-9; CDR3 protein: CASSSNGGNQPQHF; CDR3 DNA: TGTGCCAGCAGCTCCAACGGGGGCAATCAGCCCCAGCATTTT
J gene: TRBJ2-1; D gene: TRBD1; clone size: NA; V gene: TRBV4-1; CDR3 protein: CASSQEVLRQGAYEQFF; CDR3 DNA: TGCGCCAGCAGCCAAGAGGTCCTCCGACAGGGAGCTTATGAGCAGTTCTTC
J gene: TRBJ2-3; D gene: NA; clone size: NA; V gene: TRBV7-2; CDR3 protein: CASRLTGTSTQYF; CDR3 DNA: TGTGCCAGCAGGCTGACTGGGACTTCTACGCAGTATTTT
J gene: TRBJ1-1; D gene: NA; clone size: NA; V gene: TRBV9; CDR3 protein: CASSVQTGVGEAFF; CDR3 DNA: TGTGCCAGCAGCGTCCAGACCGGGGTCGGGGAAGCTTTCTTT
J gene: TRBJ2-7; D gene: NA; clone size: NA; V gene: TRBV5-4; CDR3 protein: CASSSIDRNEQYF; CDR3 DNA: TGTGCCAGCAGCTCGATCGACAGGAACGAGCAGTACTTC